This T cell receptor beta chain was found in a study of post-analysis software for immune sequencing data. Study details: Several disease courses (relapsing-remitting, secondary progressive and progressive-relapsing) of multiple sclerosis were included. General study findings and limits: Patients showed TRBV5-6, TRBV5-1 and TRBV20-1 among roughly five TRBV segments more frequent than in controls. The study found significantly lower normalized Chao1 diversity in multiple sclerosis patients than in controls. Clustering by F measure revealed strong co-clustering among samples prepared together in one batch.

Germline CDR1 reads ENHRY; CDR2 reads SYGVKD. CDR3 length: 13 amino acids. V lost 5 bases and J 2 bases, leaving 8 bases between the germline ends. Unique molecular identifiers tagged the TCR beta cDNA libraries. The T cell input of about 0.85 to 10 million gave roughly 0.5 million cDNA molecules. One entry per CDR3 protein, called by TCRdb with MiXCR from the PCR reads. The sample holds hundreds of thousands of distinct CDR3 sequences, 55% to 60% seen once. Concerning this clonotype: As yet, its antigen is unknown.

The specimen sequenced was blood. The receptor's source is a girl aged 2-10 years with multiple sclerosis. The V gene is TRBV10-3, the J gene TRBJ2-3; D gene unclear. CDR3: CAISYSFTDTQYF. CDR3 DNA sequence: TGTGCCATCAGTTATTCTTTCACAGATACGCAGTATTTT.